A selection of T cell receptor beta chains follows, all from one sample in a study of EBV T-cell therapy then PD-1 blockade in nasopharyngeal carcinoma. Sequencing used immunoSEQ multiplex PCR; TCRdb keeps in-frame clones, though not all of them. The table has about 17,000 clones, 75% to 90% seen once; the top ten hold roughly 27%. Their specific antigens are unknown. This material consisted of CD8+ T cells from blood, taken at day 0 from a patient whose treatment included autologous EBV-specific T cells and nivolumab. These receptors originate from a man between 35 and 55 years old with nasopharyngeal carcinoma. CDR3s include the opening cysteine and the closing phenylalanine or tryptophan. A D gene is named only where the DNA matches it firmly. Only part of the rows carry a size: once, few, many, or a class if the clone is expanded.

D gene | clone size | J gene | V gene | CDR3 protein | CDR3 DNA
TRBD1 | NA | TRBJ2-3 | TRBV27 | CASSPGTGFGYTQYF | TGTGCCAGCAGTCCGGGGACAGGGTTTGGATATACGCAGTATTTT
NA | NA | TRBJ2-2 | TRBV4-1 | CASSTEAVRTGELFF | TGCGCCAGCAGCACAGAGGCGGTTCGGACCGGGGAGCTGTTTTTT
NA | NA | TRBJ2-7 | TRBV12-3/TRBV12-4 | CASSFWVYEQYF | TGTGCCAGCAGTTTCTGGGTCTACGAGCAGTACTTC
NA | NA | TRBJ1-5 | TRBV19 | CASLPRGSPIIQPQHF | TGTGCCAGTCTCCCCCGGGGATCCCCCATAATTCAGCCCCAGCATTTT
NA | NA | TRBJ2-7 | TRBV5-5 | CASSLLSEYEQYF | TGTGCCAGCAGCTTGCTCAGCGAATACGAGCAGTACTTC
NA | medium-sized | TRBJ2-7 | TRBV6-2/TRBV6-3 | CASSYSGRGHEQYF | TGTGCCAGCAGTTACTCAGGCAGGGGACACGAGCAGTACTTC
TRBD1 | NA | TRBJ2-1 | TRBV5-8 | CASSYWAGGSYNEQFF | TGTGCCAGCAGCTATTGGGCAGGGGGCTCCTACAATGAGCAGTTCTTC
NA | NA | TRBJ2-7 | TRBV10-3 | CATRGSEQYF | TGTGCCACAAGGGGAAGCGAGCAGTACTTC
NA | NA | TRBJ2-3 | TRBV6-4 | CASSVGARDTDTQYF | TGTGCCAGCAGTGTCGGGGCCAGGGACACAGATACGCAGTATTTT
NA | NA | TRBJ1-5 | TRBV6-5 | CASSPARRVNQPQHF | TGTGCCAGCAGCCCGGCCCGCAGGGTCAATCAGCCCCAGCATTTT
NA | NA | TRBJ2-5 | TRBV30 | CAWTGTLGGTQYF | TGTGCCTGGACCGGGACACTAGGAGGGACCCAGTACTTC
TRBD2 | NA | TRBJ2-2 | TRBV7-2 | CASTASGGPHGELFF | TGTGCCAGCACAGCTAGCGGGGGTCCCCACGGGGAGCTGTTTTTT
TRBD2 | NA | TRBJ2-1 | TRBV2 | CASSEDGGGSGEQFF | TGTGCCAGCAGTGAGGACGGGGGGGGTTCAGGGGAGCAGTTCTTC
NA | NA | TRBJ2-3 | TRBV4-2 | CASSQGRGDTDTQYF | TGTGCCAGCAGCCAAGGCAGGGGGGACACAGATACGCAGTATTTT
NA | NA | TRBJ1-2 | TRBV7-2 | CASSLGARLPANYGYTF | TGTGCCAGCAGCTTAGGTGCAAGGCTCCCGGCTAACTATGGCTACACCTTC
NA | NA | TRBJ2-3 | TRBV2 | CAINLETSTDTQYF | TGTGCCATCAACCTAGAGACCAGCACAGATACGCAGTATTTT
NA | NA | TRBJ1-1 | TRBV25-1 | CASTDGGSRFF | TGTGCCAGCACTGACGGGGGTAGCCGTTTCTTT
NA | NA | TRBJ2-2 | TRBV9 | CASRKGGELFF | TGTGCCAGCAGAAAGGGGGGGGAGCTGTTTTTT
NA | NA | TRBJ2-7 | TRBV15 | CATSGRDFPSSYEQYF | TGTGCCACCAGCGGCCGGGACTTCCCTAGCTCCTACGAGCAGTACTTC
NA | NA | TRBJ2-3 | TRBV6-4 | CASSDEDGSTDTQYF | TGTGCCAGCAGTGACGAGGACGGGAGCACAGATACGCAGTATTTT
NA | NA | TRBJ1-6 | TRBV18 | CASSWENPGSPLHF | TGTGCCAGCTCGTGGGAAAATCCGGGGTCACCCCTCCACTTT
TRBD1 | NA | TRBJ1-5 | TRBV19 | CASNPDREGNQPQHF | TGTGCCAGTAACCCCGACAGGGAGGGCAATCAGCCCCAGCATTTT
NA | NA | TRBJ1-6 | TRBV27 | CASSSSGWDSPLHF | TGTGCCAGCAGTTCCTCGGGTTGGGATTCACCCCTCCACTTT
NA | NA | TRBJ1-1 | TRBV30 | CAWSVIGTEAFF | TGTGCCTGGAGTGTAATTGGGACTGAAGCTTTCTTT
NA | NA | TRBJ1-6 | TRBV27 | CASSPTDPGPGADSPLHF | TGTGCCAGCAGCCCCACCGATCCGGGCCCAGGGGCGGATTCACCCCTCCACTTT